The 7 T cell receptor beta chains listed next were all sequenced from one sample in a study of shared clonotypes between healthy human individuals. Libraries were prepared by immunoSEQ multiplex PCR; TCRdb keeps only in-frame clonotypes and omits some of them. The sample holds 730,000 or so clones, approximately 79% seen once. Sequenced material: memory CD4+ T cells sorted from blood. Described subset: CD45RA-negative fraction. The origin of the receptors is a woman in her thirties in good health.

The chain links TRBV19 to TRBJ2-2; TRBD1 agrees at 8 bases. CDR1 LNHDA and CDR2 SQIVND come from the germline V gene (reference sequence). The J segment lost 5 bases and the V segment lost 4 bases, leaving 9 bases of the junction unmatched. The CDR3 runs 16 residues. The CDR3 region has the DNA TGTGCCAGTAGTACCCGTTGGGGACAGGAGACCGGGGAGCTGTTTTTT. Amino acid sequence: CASSTRWGQETGELFF.

The CDR3 coding sequence is TGTGCCAGCAGTGACGAGGGAGGTAGCTCCTACGAGCAGTACTTC. It specifies CASSDEGGSSYEQYF. This rearrangement joins TRBV27 to TRBJ2-7, with TRBD2 as a possible D gene (6 bases). This CDR3 has 15 residues. Deletions cut 5 bases from V and 0 bases from J, with 14 bases between. The germline gives CDR1 MNHEY, CDR2 SMNVEV (reference sequence).

The rearrangement links TRBV2 to TRBJ2-7; 8 positions agree with TRBD1. The germline gives CDR1 SNHLY, CDR2 FYNNEI. The V segment lost 6 bases and the J segment 2 bases; nucleotides outside the gene matches: 6. The CDR3 is made up of 14 amino acids. The CDR3 DNA reads as TGTGCCAGCAGACCGGGACAGGCTGCCTACGAGCAGTACTTC. It translates to CASRPGQAAYEQYF.

A single count supports this clone. The chain links TRBV19 to TRBJ1-5, with unresolved D. The CDR3 loop spans 17 amino acids. Deletions cut 4 bases from V and 6 bases from J, with 22 bases between. Germline V gene sequence: CDR1 LNHDA, CDR2 SQIVND (reference sequence). For the CDR3, the DNA is TGTGCCAGTAGTACATATCGAGAGGGTAGGTTTGGTCAGCCCCAGCATTTT. Translation gives CASSTYREGRFGQPQHF.

CDR3: CASSLGVKPYEQYF. Here the CDR3 DNA reads TGCGCCAGCAGCTTGGGGGTGAAACCCTACGAGCAGTACTTC. This rearrangement joins TRBV5-1 to TRBJ2-7; unclear D gene. CDR1 and CDR2 (germline): SGHRS, YFSETQ. The CDR3 runs to 14 residues. V lost 0 bases to trimming and J lost 2 bases, with 9 bases between them.

This clone was detected only a few times. The chain has TRBV28 and TRBJ2-3, with TRBD2 matching over 13 bases. With V trimmed by 6 bases and J by 2 bases, 8 bases remained unmatched. The germline CDR1 and CDR2 sequences are MDHEN and SYDVKM. The length of the CDR3 is 17 residues. The CDR3 reads CASRGLAGRELTDTQYF. CDR3 in DNA: TGTGCCAGCAGGGGACTAGCGGGGCGGGAACTCACAGATACGCAGTATTTT. The full variable domain, its missing parts supplied by reference TRBV28 and TRBJ2-3, is DVKVTQSSRYLVKRTGEKVFLECVQDMDHENMFWYRQDPGLGLRLIYFSYDVKMKEKGDIPEGYSVSREKKERFSLILESASTNQTSMYLCASRGLAGRELTDTQYFGPGTRLTVL.

This chain uses TRBV6-1 with TRBJ2-7; no clear D. CDR1 and CDR2 from the germline V gene are MNHNS and SASEGT. This CDR3 region has 13 residues. Trimming pared 5 bases from V and 7 bases from J, leaving 15 bases between. This CDR3 reads CASSSHGPGEQYF. DNA for the CDR3: TGTGCCAGCAGTTCCCACGGTCCCGGGGAGCAGTACTTC.